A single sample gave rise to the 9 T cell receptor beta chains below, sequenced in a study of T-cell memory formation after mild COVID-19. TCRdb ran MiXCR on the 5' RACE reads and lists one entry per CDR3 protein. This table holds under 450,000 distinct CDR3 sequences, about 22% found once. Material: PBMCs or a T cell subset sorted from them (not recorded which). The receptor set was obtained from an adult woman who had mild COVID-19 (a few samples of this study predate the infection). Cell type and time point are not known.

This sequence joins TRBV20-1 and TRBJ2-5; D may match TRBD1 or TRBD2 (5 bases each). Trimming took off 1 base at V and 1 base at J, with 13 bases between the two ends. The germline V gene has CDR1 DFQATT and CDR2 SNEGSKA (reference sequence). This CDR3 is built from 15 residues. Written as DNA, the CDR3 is TGCAGTGCTAGAGGGGACGTTAGAAGCCAAGAGACCCAGTACTTC. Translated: CSARGDVRSQETQYF.

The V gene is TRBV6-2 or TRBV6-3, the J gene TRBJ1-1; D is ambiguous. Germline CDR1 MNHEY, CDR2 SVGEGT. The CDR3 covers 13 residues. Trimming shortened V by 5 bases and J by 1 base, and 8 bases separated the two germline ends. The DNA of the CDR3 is TGTGCCAGCAGTATAGTGGGGAACACTGAAGCTTTCTTT. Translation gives CASSIVGNTEAFF.

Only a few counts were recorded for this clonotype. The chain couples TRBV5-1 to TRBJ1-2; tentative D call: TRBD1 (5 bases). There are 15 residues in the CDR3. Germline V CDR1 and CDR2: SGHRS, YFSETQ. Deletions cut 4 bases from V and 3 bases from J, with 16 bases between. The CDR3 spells CASSLGRGIDYGYTF. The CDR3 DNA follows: TGCGCCAGCAGCCTGGGGCGGGGAATCGACTATGGCTACACCTTC.

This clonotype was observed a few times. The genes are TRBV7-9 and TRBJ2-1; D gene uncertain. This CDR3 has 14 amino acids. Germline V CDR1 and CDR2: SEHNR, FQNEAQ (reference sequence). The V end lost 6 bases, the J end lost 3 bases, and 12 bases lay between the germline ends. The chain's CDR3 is CASRRTGIYNEQFF. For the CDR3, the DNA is TGTGCCAGCAGGAGAACCGGAATCTACAATGAGCAGTTCTTC.

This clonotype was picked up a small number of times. Here the CDR3 DNA reads TGTGCCACCAGCAGAGCCCAGGGACTAGCATACAATGAGCAGTTCTTC. Its protein is CATSRAQGLAYNEQFF. This rearrangement joins TRBV15 to TRBJ2-1, with 9 bases aligning to TRBD2. Losses at the gene ends were 1 base for V and 4 bases for J; bases not matched to a gene: 5. The CDR3 runs to 16 residues. Germline-derived CDR1 and CDR2 are LNHNV and YYDKDF (reference sequence). Full variable domain (remainder filled in from reference TRBV15 and TRBJ2-1): DAMVIQNPRYQVTQFGKPVTLSCSQTLNHNVMYWYQQKSSQAPKLLFHYYDKDFNNEADTPDNFQSRRPNTSFCFLDIRSPGLGDTAMYLCATSRAQGLAYNEQFFGPGTRLTVL.

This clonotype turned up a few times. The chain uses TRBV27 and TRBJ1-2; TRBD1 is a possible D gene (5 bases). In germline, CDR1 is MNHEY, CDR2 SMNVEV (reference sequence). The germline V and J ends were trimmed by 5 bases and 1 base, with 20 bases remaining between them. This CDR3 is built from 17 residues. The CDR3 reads CASSPRGGGKINYGYTF. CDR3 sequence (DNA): TGTGCCAGCAGTCCCCGGGGCGGAGGGAAAATTAACTATGGCTACACCTTC.

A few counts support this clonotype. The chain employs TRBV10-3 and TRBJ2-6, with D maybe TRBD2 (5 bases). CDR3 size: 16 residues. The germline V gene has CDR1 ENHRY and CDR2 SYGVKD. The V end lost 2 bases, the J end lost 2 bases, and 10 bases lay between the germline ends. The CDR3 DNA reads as TGTGCCATCAGTGAGAAGGACGGGGCTGGGGCCAACGTCCTGACTTTC. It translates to CAISEKDGAGANVLTF.

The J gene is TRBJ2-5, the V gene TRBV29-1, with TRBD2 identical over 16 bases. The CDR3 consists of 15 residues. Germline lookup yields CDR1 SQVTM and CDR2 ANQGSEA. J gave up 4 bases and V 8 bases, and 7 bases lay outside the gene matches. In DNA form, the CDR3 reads TGCAGCACCAGGGGACTAGCGGGAGGGTTAGAGACCCAGTACTTC. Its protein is CSTRGLAGGLETQYF.

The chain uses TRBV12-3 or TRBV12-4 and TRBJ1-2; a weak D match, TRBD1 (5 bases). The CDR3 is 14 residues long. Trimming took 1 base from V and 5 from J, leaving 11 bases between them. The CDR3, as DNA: TGTGCCAGCAGTTTAGGGCAGGGCGAATATGGCTACACCTTC. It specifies CASSLGQGEYGYTF.